The 2 T cell receptor beta chains in this list originate from one sample, sequenced in a study of CD8 T cells in ankylosing spondylitis. Notes on the study in general: What seemed typical of ankylosing spondylitis blood was a TCR beta motif built from roughly 8 highly homologous variants.

Antigens for these TCRs are unknown. Using its own MiXCR run on the 5' RACE reads, TCRdb lists one record per CDR3 protein. The sample yields a few hundred thousand distinct CDR3 sequences, 7% to 8% seen once. Sequencing input: blood, either unsorted or a sorted T cell fraction (not recorded which). Receptors originate from a male donor with ankylosing spondylitis.

This clonotype has just a few counts. This chain links TRBV7-2 with TRBJ1-1, with D possibly being TRBD1 (6 bases). CDR3 length equals 14 residues. Germline V lookup: CDR1 SGHTA, CDR2 FQGNSA. V was clipped by 3 bases and J by 1 base, with 9 bases between them. In nucleotides, the CDR3 is TGTGCCAGCAGCTTTTTGACAGGGAACACTGAAGCTTTCTTT. Its protein is CASSFLTGNTEAFF.

This clonotype was counted at least ten times. The chain recombines TRBV15 with TRBJ1-5, with D maybe TRBD1 (6 bases). CDR3 size: 16 residues. Looked up from germline, CDR1 is LNHNV and CDR2 is YYDKDF (reference sequence). Trimming removed 0 bases at V and 1 base at J, with 10 bases between. CDR3 protein: CATSRDVRGSNQPQHF. In DNA, the CDR3 is TGTGCCACCAGCAGAGATGTTAGGGGGAGCAATCAGCCCCAGCATTTT.